This TCR beta chain was profiled in a study of radiotherapy plus CTLA-4 blockade in lung cancer. Study information: Objective response rate was more than 15%; disease control rate, 31%.

Profiled with immunoSEQ multiplex PCR; TCRdb holds only in-frame clones, not every one. The table lists approximately 98,000 clones, around 86% of them singletons. Note on this clone: Its antigen is not identified.

The CDR3 has 13 residues. The germline CDR1 and CDR2 sequences are SGDLS and YYNGEE. The junction had 2 bases not matched to a gene; V was cut back by 5 bases and J by 5 bases. Focal radiation plus CTLA-4 blockade with ipilimumab was administered to patients who had chemo-refractory metastatic non-small-cell lung cancer. General study points: Some TCR clones had been derived from tumors. These clones expanded in peripheral blood after radiotherapy plus ipilimumab. Increased serum interferon-beta after radiation also reportedly predicted response strongly.

Specimen: peripheral blood, collected from a patient treated with radiotherapy plus ipilimumab. The TCR sequence derives from a human donor with non-small cell lung cancer who had a partial response to radiotherapy plus ipilimumab. The J gene is TRBJ1-4, the V gene TRBV9; 8 nucleotides line up with TRBD1. The CDR3 nucleotides are TGTGCCAGCAGGGACAGGGACAATGAAAAACTGTTTTTT. Its protein product is CASRDRDNEKLFF.